This passage covers 29 T cell receptor beta chains from one sample sequenced in a study of blood T cell repertoires in COVID-19. TCRdb's copy holds only in-frame clones and misses some; the assay was immunoSEQ multiplex PCR. The sample records 400,000 to 550,000 clones, more than 85% being singletons. The sequencing sample was made of peripheral blood. These receptors all come from a woman aged 25-40 years with acute or convalescent COVID-19.

As to this clone: Other DNA sequences within the sample encode an identical CDR3. The rearrangement links TRBV12-3 or TRBV12-4 to TRBJ1-2, with D unclear. V gave up 5 bases and J gave up 2 bases, with 9 bases separating them. The length of the CDR3 is 13 residues. The DNA of the CDR3 is TGTGCCAGCAGTCGAGACTCAAACTATGGCTACACCTTC. As protein: CASSRDSNYGYTF.

The chain has TRBV7-7 and TRBJ1-3, with D perhaps matching TRBD1 (5 bases). Germline V gene sequence: CDR1 SSHAT, CDR2 FNYEAQ (reference sequence). Trimming left V 4 bases short and J 2 bases short, with 12 bases between. This CDR3 has 15 residues. The CDR3 loop is CASSSSTVTGNTIYF. The CDR3 DNA is TGTGCCAGCAGCTCGTCGACAGTGACTGGAAACACCATATATTTT. The full variable domain, its missing parts supplied by reference TRBV7-7 and TRBJ1-3, is GAGVSQSPRYKVTKRGQDVTLRCDPISSHATLYWYQQALGQGPEFLTYFNYEAQPDKSGLPSDRFSAERPEGSISTLTIQRTEQRDSAMYRCASSSSTVTGNTIYFGEGSWLTVV.

The gene calls are TRBV19 and TRBJ2-5, with a possible D match to TRBD1 (5 bases). The germline CDR1 and CDR2 sequences are LNHDA and SQIVND (reference sequence). Trimming shortened V by 1 base and J by 5 bases, and 14 bases separated the two germline ends. CDR3 length equals 15 residues. The CDR3 DNA reads as TGTGCCAGTAGTATAGCAGCAGGGTTTGAGGAGACCCAGTACTTC. It translates to CASSIAAGFEETQYF.

Regarding this clone: This sample also contains other DNA sequences that code for the same CDR3. The chain couples TRBV6-5 to TRBJ2-7, with a tentative D call TRBD1 (6 bases). CDR1 is MNHEY, CDR2 SVGAGI, per germline. The CDR3 runs 13 residues. Trimming took off 6 bases at V and 4 bases at J, with 13 bases between the two ends. The CDR3 protein is CASRDSGLYEQYF. The CDR3, as DNA: TGTGCCAGCAGGGACAGCGGCTTATACGAGCAGTACTTC.

The chain joins TRBV10-3 to TRBJ2-7; 8 nucleotides agree with TRBD1. The CDR3 length is 15 residues. V trimming: 10 bases; J trimming: 1 base; junction bases outside the gene matches: 12. Germline V lookup: CDR1 ENHRY, CDR2 SYGVKD. This CDR3 reads CATCEGTGKSYEQYF. CDR3 coding DNA: TGTGCCACCTGCGAAGGGACAGGAAAGTCCTACGAGCAGTACTTC.

This chain connects TRBV20-1 to TRBJ1-3; possibly TRBD1 for D (5 bases). CDR3 length equals 11 residues. Germline V lookup: CDR1 DFQATT, CDR2 SNEGSKA (reference sequence). V gave up 7 bases and J gave up 3 bases, with 7 bases separating them. The CDR3 region is CSGRDGNTIYF. CDR3 nucleotides: TGCAGTGGCAGGGATGGAAACACCATATATTTT.

J is TRBJ2-6 and V is TRBV5-1; TRBD1 aligns across 9 bases. This CDR3 contains 18 residues. The germline gives CDR1 SGHRS, CDR2 YFSETQ. The ends lost 0 bases at V and 4 bases at J; junction bases unmatched: 8. The DNA for the CDR3 is TGCGCCAGCAGCTTGGATTTGGGACAGGGTACCGGGGCCAACGTCCTGACTTTC. It encodes CASSLDLGQGTGANVLTF.

V usage is TRBV7-9 and J usage is TRBJ1-2; tentative D call: TRBD1 (5 bases). V gave up 5 bases and J gave up 7 bases, with 17 bases separating them. The CDR3 spans 14 residues. CDR1 and CDR2 (germline): SEHNR, FQNEAQ (reference sequence). CDR3 in amino acids: CASSAGLAIGGYTF. CDR3 in DNA: TGTGCCAGCAGCGCGGGACTGGCAATAGGTGGCTACACCTTC. Using reference TRBV7-9 and TRBJ1-2 for the parts outside the CDR3, the full variable domain is DTGVSQNPRHKITKRGQNVTFRCDPISEHNRLYWYRQTLGQGPEFLTYFQNEAQLEKSRLLSDRFSAERPKGSFSTLEIQRTEQGDSAMYLCASSAGLAIGGYTFGSGTRLTVV.

The chain joins TRBV4-1 to TRBJ1-4, with TRBD1 as a possible D gene (5 bases). The CDR3 spans 17 residues. The V gene lost 0 bases and the J gene lost 0 bases, with 11 bases spanning the gap. Germline CDR1 reads MGHRA; CDR2 reads YSYEKL. The chain's CDR3 is CASSQDAGFSTNEKLFF. The CDR3 DNA sequence: TGCGCCAGCAGCCAAGATGCAGGGTTTTCAACTAATGAAAAACTGTTTTTT.

The chain carries TRBV2 and TRBJ2-1; 8 bases are shared with TRBD1. The germline V gene encodes CDR1 SNHLY and CDR2 FYNNEI. V shed 7 bases, J shed 3 bases, and the junction held 8 bases outside the gene matches. This CDR3 has 15 amino acids. The CDR3 spells CASKGYGQGYNEQFF. The CDR3 coding sequence is TGTGCCAGCAAGGGTTACGGACAGGGCTACAATGAGCAGTTCTTC.

The chain has TRBV30 and TRBJ2-7; tentative D call: TRBD1 (5 bases). The ends were cut back, 2 bases at V and 6 bases at J, with 20 bases in the middle. The CDR3 has 15 amino acids. The germline V gene encodes CDR1 GTSNPN and CDR2 SVGIG (reference sequence). The DNA of the CDR3 is TGTGCCTGGAGTCAACGGACACGGAAATTGGTCGAGCAGTACTTC. Translated, it gives CAWSQRTRKLVEQYF.

This clone was found once. The V gene is TRBV4-1, the J gene TRBJ2-3; possible D gene TRBD2, 8 bases. Germline values: CDR1 MGHRA, CDR2 YSYEKL. This CDR3 has 22 amino acids. V lost 0 bases and J 5 bases, leaving 33 bases between the germline ends. CDR3 sequence (DNA): TGCGCCAGCAGCCAAGATCAATACAGGGGAACGCGGGGGGTATACGCAATAGATACGCAGTATTTT. Its translation is CASSQDQYRGTRGVYAIDTQYF.

The V call is TRBV19, the J call TRBJ2-7, with 7 bases fitting TRBD2. The ends lost 7 bases at V and 2 bases at J; junction bases unmatched: 8. The CDR3 spans 14 residues. CDR1 and CDR2 (germline): LNHDA, SQIVND (reference sequence). DNA for the CDR3: TGTGCCAGTACCATTTCGACTAGCACCTACGAGCAGTACTTC. Translating gives CASTISTSTYEQYF.

The rearrangement joins TRBV28 to TRBJ1-1, with a tentative D call TRBD1 (6 bases). This CDR3 contains 14 residues. The germline V and J ends were trimmed by 7 bases and 0 bases, with 12 bases remaining between them. Germline CDR1 is MDHEN and CDR2 is SYDVKM. The CDR3 sequence: CASIGGLLNTEAFF. CDR3 coding DNA: TGTGCCAGCATCGGGGGGCTCCTGAACACTGAAGCTTTCTTT.

The genes are TRBV18 and TRBJ1-4; 7 bases match TRBD1. This CDR3 contains 13 residues. Germline V gene sequence: CDR1 KGHSH, CDR2 LQKENI. J was trimmed by 8 bases and V by 6 bases; bases with no gene match: 6. This chain's CDR3 is CASSGQELEKLFF. The DNA for the CDR3 is TGTGCCAGCTCCGGACAGGAATTAGAAAAACTGTTTTTT.

The rearrangement uses TRBV27 and TRBJ2-5, with 15 bases identical to TRBD2. J was trimmed by 1 base and V by 5 bases; bases with no gene match: 5. Germline V gene sequence: CDR1 MNHEY, CDR2 SMNVEV (reference sequence). The CDR3 consists of 17 residues. CDR3 sequence (DNA): TGTGCCAGCAGTGAAGGGGGACTAGCGGGGGGCCAAGAGACCCAGTACTTC. Its translation is CASSEGGLAGGQETQYF.

This clone was picked up one time. The chain has TRBV4-1 and TRBJ2-2, with D hard to call. Trimming shortened V by 1 base and J by 11 bases, and 11 bases separated the two germline ends. This CDR3 has 13 amino acids. Germline CDR1 is MGHRA and CDR2 is YSYEKL. This CDR3 reads CASSQVSGFELFF. CDR3 sequence (DNA): TGCGCCAGCAGCCAAGTCTCAGGATTCGAGCTGTTTTTT.

This clone was detected only once. The rearrangement joins TRBV24-1 to TRBJ2-3, with D unclear. The germline CDR1 and CDR2 sequences are KGHDR and SFDVKD. CDR3 length: 12 amino acids. Trimming took off 7 bases at V and 6 bases at J, with 10 bases between the two ends. The CDR3 loop reads CATRQLPDTQYF. CDR3 sequence (DNA): TGTGCCACCAGACAGCTTCCCGATACGCAGTATTTT.

V is TRBV13 and J is TRBJ2-1; D is perhaps TRBD2 (5 bases). This CDR3 is built from 14 residues. Trimming cost V 5 bases and J 8 bases, with 16 bases left between them. From germline, CDR1 is PRHDT and CDR2 FYEKMQ (reference sequence). The CDR3 is CASSTFRGIDEQFF. The CDR3 DNA reads TGTGCCAGCAGCACATTTCGGGGAATCGATGAGCAGTTCTTC. The entire variable domain, with the rest obtained from reference TRBV13 and TRBJ2-1, is as follows: AAGVIQSPRHLIKEKRETATLKCYPIPRHDTVYWYQQGPGQDPQFLISFYEKMQSDKGSIPDRFSAQQFSDYHSELNMSSLELGDSALYFCASSTFRGIDEQFFGPGTRLTVL.

V is TRBV6-5 and J is TRBJ2-7; tentative D call: TRBD1 (5 bases). V was shortened by 8 bases and J by 2 bases, with 19 bases between the two germline ends. Germline CDR1 and CDR2: MNHEY and SVGAGI. The CDR3 consists of 15 residues. CDR3 residues: CASRLGQGIPYEQYF. In nucleotides, the CDR3 is TGTGCCAGCCGCCTTGGGCAGGGAATCCCCTACGAGCAGTACTTC.

The V and J genes are TRBV5-1 and TRBJ2-3; the D gene is possibly TRBD2 (5 bases). In germline, CDR1 is SGHRS, CDR2 YFSETQ. The CDR3 has 14 amino acids. Trimming cost V 4 bases and J 2 bases, with 11 bases left between them. The CDR3 DNA follows: TGCGCCAGCAGCCCAGAGCGGAACACAGATACGCAGTATTTT. Translated, it gives CASSPERNTDTQYF.

The genes are TRBV4-1 and TRBJ1-1; 12 nucleotides line up with TRBD1. The CDR3 extends over 15 amino acids. The germline CDR1 and CDR2 sequences are MGHRA and YSYEKL. V dropped 3 bases and J dropped 7; count of bases not matched to a gene: 6. The CDR3 here is CASSQAGQGAGEAFF. The CDR3 DNA reads as TGCGCCAGCAGCCAGGCGGGACAGGGGGCAGGTGAAGCTTTCTTT.

V gene TRBV11-3 combines with J gene TRBJ2-7; maybe TRBD2 (6 bases). The CDR3 has 16 residues. Germline V lookup: CDR1 SGHNT, CDR2 YENEEA. Deletions cut 5 bases from V and 1 base from J, with 18 bases between. CDR3 sequence: CASSHGRGPPSYEQYF. The CDR3 bases are TGTGCCAGCAGCCACGGGCGGGGACCCCCTTCCTACGAGCAGTACTTC.

Notes on this clone: This sample includes further DNA sequences coding for the same CDR3. CDR3 DNA: TGTGCCAGCAGTCTAGTAGGCGGCACTGAAGCTTTCTTT. Its translation: CASSLVGGTEAFF. This chain joins TRBV27 and TRBJ1-1; D unresolved. In germline, CDR1 is MNHEY, CDR2 SMNVEV (reference sequence). Trimming took 5 bases from V and 4 from J, leaving 11 bases between them. This CDR3 is built from 13 residues.

The chain is built from TRBV6-1 and TRBJ1-1; TRBD1 might be the D (6 bases). V was trimmed by 2 bases and J by 2 bases, leaving 21 bases between them. The CDR3 consists of 18 residues. Germline CDR1 is MNHNS and CDR2 is SASEGT. This chain's CDR3 is CASSESSYGGRRNTEAFF. The CDR3 DNA follows: TGTGCCAGCAGTGAATCTTCCTATGGGGGCAGGCGAAACACTGAAGCTTTCTTT.

The genes are TRBV5-1 and TRBJ2-2; TRBD1 matches at 7 bases. V lost 4 bases to trimming and J lost 4 bases; unmatched junction nucleotides: 4. This CDR3 has 14 residues. Per germline, CDR1 SGHRS and CDR2 YFSETQ. The CDR3 is CASSIRQGTGELFF. The CDR3 bases are TGCGCCAGCAGCATACGACAGGGCACCGGGGAGCTGTTTTTT.

V usage is TRBV9 and J usage is TRBJ1-5; 11 nucleotides match TRBD1. CDR1 is SGDLS, CDR2 YYNGEE, per germline. J gave up 9 bases and V 4 bases, and 15 bases lay outside the gene matches. The CDR3 is made up of 17 amino acids. The CDR3: CASSNRDRGFVNGPQHF. The CDR3 coding sequence is TGTGCCAGCAGCAACCGGGACAGGGGGTTCGTTAATGGGCCCCAGCATTTT.

The chain links TRBV5-1 to TRBJ1-2; 12 bases line up with TRBD1. Trimming at V came to 0 bases and at J to 5 bases, leaving 8 bases not matched to a gene. CDR3 length equals 17 residues. Germline values: CDR1 SGHRS, CDR2 YFSETQ. CDR3 residues: CASSLVGQGAVEYGYTF. The CDR3 DNA reads as TGCGCCAGCAGCTTGGTGGGACAGGGGGCTGTTGAATATGGCTACACCTTC.

The chain joins TRBV21-1 to TRBJ2-5; no check of the table's D call, TRBD1, against the DNA was made. TRBV21-1 is recorded as a pseudogene. CDR3 size: 16 residues. The CDR3 region is CASSNGLGLLQETQYF. CDR3 DNA: TGTGCCAGCAGCAACGGTCTGGGCCTTCTACAAGAGACCCAGTACTTC.